Presented here are 26 T cell receptor beta chains from one specimen sequenced in a study of T cell repertoires in cytomegalovirus infection. TCRdb re-derived calls from the reads in MiXCR, one entry per CDR3 protein. The sample lists some 680,000 distinct CDR3 sequences; under 40% were seen once. Sequencing was performed on PBMCs. The receptors shown here come from a human donor in good health (CMV status not recorded). Some clones in this sample may be carry-over from other donors' samples.

A note on this clonotype: This likely comes from a read error, as the CDR3 has no conserved phenylalanine or tryptophan at its end. The DNA for the CDR3 is TGTGCCATCAGTGCCAGTTCAGGGGGCACCTCTCAAGAGACCCAGTACTTA. The encoded protein is CAISASSGGTSQETQYL. The chain is built from TRBV10-3 and TRBJ2-5; 8 positions agree with TRBD1. V lost 4 bases, J lost 2 bases, and 12 bases stayed unmatched. The germline CDR1 and CDR2 sequences are ENHRY and SYGVKD. The CDR3 is 17 amino acids.

This clonotype came up many times. V usage is TRBV2 and J usage is TRBJ1-1, with D possibly being TRBD1 (5 bases). The V end was cut by 6 bases, the J end by 2 bases, with 10 bases between. The CDR3 runs 13 residues. The germline CDR1 and CDR2 sequences are SNHLY and FYNNEI. The CDR3 region is CASSRGENTEAFF. The CDR3 DNA follows: TGTGCCAGCAGCCGGGGCGAAAACACTGAAGCTTTCTTT.

There are a few counts of this clonotype. This rearrangement joins TRBV6-8 to TRBJ1-4, with D unclear. Trimming took 7 bases from V and 0 from J, leaving 9 bases between them. Per germline, CDR1 MNHGY and CDR2 SAAAGT. The CDR3 is made up of 14 amino acids. The CDR3 DNA sequence: TGTGCCAGCACCGACCTTGCAACTAATGAAAAACTGTTTTTT. This codes for CASTDLATNEKLFF.

Concerning this clonotype itself: A much more abundant neighbour one base away suggests this may be a read error. For the CDR3, the DNA is TGTGCCAGCAGCTTAAAGCGGGGGAGCTCCTACGAGCAGTACTTC. Amino acids: CASSLKRGSSYEQYF. This sequence joins TRBV7-2 and TRBJ2-7, with 8 bases identical to TRBD2. Germline CDR1 reads SGHTA; CDR2 reads FQGNSA. The CDR3 has 15 amino acids. V lost 2 bases and J lost 0; bases outside the gene matches: 3.

This clonotype was seen just once. The genes are TRBV2 and TRBJ1-5; D is unresolved. Deletions cut 0 bases from V and 6 bases from J, with 6 bases between. The CDR3 totals 13 residues. Germline assignment: CDR1 SNHLY and CDR2 FYNNEI. The CDR3 DNA is TGTGCCAGCAGTGAAGCGCCGGTTCAGCCCCAGCATTTT. This encodes CASSEAPVQPQHF.

The V and J genes are TRBV12-3 or TRBV12-4 and TRBJ2-6; 7 nucleotides agree with TRBD1. This CDR3 contains 15 residues. The V segment lost 8 bases and the J segment 4 bases; nucleotides outside the gene matches: 8. CDR3 bases: TGTGCCAGCCGGACGAGGGGGCGAGGGGCCAACGTCCTGACTTTC. Encoded protein: CASRTRGRGANVLTF.

The chain combines TRBV5-6 with TRBJ1-3; D perhaps matches TRBD1 (5 bases). CDR1 SGHDT and CDR2 YYEEEE come from the germline V gene. V was pared by 4 bases and J by 2 bases, with 13 bases between. The CDR3 consists of 15 residues. The DNA of the CDR3 is TGTGCCAGCAGCCCCGCAGGGATCCCTGGAAACACCATATATTTT. This translates into CASSPAGIPGNTIYF.

V gene TRBV10-3 combines with J gene TRBJ2-7, with D tentatively TRBD1 (6 bases). CDR1 is ENHRY, CDR2 SYGVKD, per germline. The CDR3 has 16 residues. V was pared by 1 base and J by 3 bases, with 16 bases between. CDR3 region: CAISEFVGQFIYEQYF. The CDR3 DNA sequence: TGTGCCATCAGTGAGTTCGTCGGACAGTTTATCTACGAGCAGTACTTC.

The chain links TRBV20-1 to TRBJ2-3; 7 positions agree with TRBD2. The CDR3 spans 14 residues. The V segment lost 5 bases and the J segment 1 base; nucleotides outside the gene matches: 6. CDR1 and CDR2 (germline): DFQATT, SNEGSKA (reference sequence). The CDR3 loop is CSAGRGEGTDTQYF. CDR3 DNA: TGCAGTGCTGGACGGGGGGAGGGCACAGATACGCAGTATTTT.

This clonotype was found many times. The genes are TRBV7-8 and TRBJ1-2, with a weak D call TRBD1 (5 bases). CDR1 is SGHVS, CDR2 FQNEAQ, per germline. Trimming cost V 2 bases and J 4 bases, with 20 bases left between them. This CDR3 has 17 residues. CDR3 DNA sequence: TGTGCCAGCAGCTTAAGTCCCCTCTCCGGGACGGGCTATGGCTACACCTTC. It codes for CASSLSPLSGTGYGYTF.

V gene TRBV6-6 combines with J gene TRBJ1-1, with 7 bases lining up with TRBD1. The CDR3 covers 12 residues. Germline V lookup: CDR1 MNHNY, CDR2 SVGAGI (reference sequence). Trimming took 7 bases from V and 4 from J; bases not matched to a gene: 3. CDR3 nucleotides: TGTGCCAGCACCACAGGGGCCACTGAAGCTTTCTTT. Translated, it gives CASTTGATEAFF.

In regard to this clonotype: Because it lacks the conserved phenylalanine or tryptophan at the end, this CDR3 is likely a read error. The J gene is TRBJ2-7, the V gene TRBV5-8, with 10 bases that match TRBD2. The J segment lost 4 bases and the V segment lost 4 bases, leaving 8 bases of the junction unmatched. CDR1 SGHTS and CDR2 YDEGEE come from the germline V gene. This CDR3 is built from 15 residues. The CDR3 region is CASSPWTSGLYEQYL. CDR3 sequence (DNA): TGTGCCAGCAGCCCCTGGACTAGCGGCCTATACGAGCAGTACTTA.

This clonotype was detected ten times or more. The DNA for the CDR3 is TGTGCCAGCAGTTTGGGCGGAGTGGATTCACCCCTCCACTTT. Encoded protein: CASSLGGVDSPLHF. The chain combines TRBV28 with TRBJ1-6; the D is unclear. CDR1 is MDHEN, CDR2 SYDVKM, per germline. The V end was cut by 3 bases, the J end by 8 bases, with 11 bases between. The CDR3 is 14 residues long. Based on the CDR3 plus reference TRBV28 and TRBJ1-6, the full variable domain is DVKVTQSSRYLVKRTGEKVFLECVQDMDHENMFWYRQDPGLGLRLIYFSYDVKMKEKGDIPEGYSVSREKKERFSLILESASTNQTSMYLCASSLGGVDSPLHFGNGTRLTVT.

The chain employs TRBV6-8 and TRBJ1-4; no firm D call. CDR3 length equals 15 residues. With 5 bases removed from V and 0 bases from J, the gap between germline ends came to 10 bases. Per the germline V gene, CDR1 is MNHGY and CDR2 is SAAAGT. The chain's CDR3 is CASSAFGATNEKLFF. The DNA of the CDR3 is TGTGCCAGCAGTGCTTTTGGAGCAACTAATGAAAAACTGTTTTTT.

CDR3 DNA sequence: TGTGCCAGCAGTTATGGACAGGGGGGGGAAAAACTGTTTTTT. Translating gives CASSYGQGGEKLFF. The chain combines TRBV6-5 with TRBJ1-4, with 10 positions matching TRBD1. The CDR3 length is 14 residues. The V gene end was trimmed by 3 bases and the J gene end by 8 bases; junction bases not matched to a gene: 3. Germline V gene lookup returns CDR1 MNHEY and CDR2 SVGAGI.

This chain links TRBV6-1 with TRBJ2-7, with 10 bases lining up with TRBD1. Germline assignment: CDR1 MNHNS and CDR2 SASEGT. There are 15 residues in the CDR3. The J segment lost 4 bases and the V segment lost 5 bases, leaving 8 bases of the junction unmatched. As DNA, the CDR3 is TGTGCCAGCAGTCGGTACGACAGGGGGCCGTACGAGCAGTACTTC. Translation: CASSRYDRGPYEQYF.

This clonotype was recorded at least ten times. The chain employs TRBV28 and TRBJ2-3, with D hard to call. Germline CDR1 is MDHEN and CDR2 is SYDVKM. The CDR3 spans 14 residues. Between the trimmed V and J ends, which lost 5 bases and 0 bases, there was a span of 9 bases. The CDR3 here is CASSQSGSTDTQYF. CDR3 in DNA: TGTGCCAGCAGTCAGAGTGGTAGCACAGATACGCAGTATTTT. The full variable domain, completed using reference TRBV28 and TRBJ2-3, is DVKVTQSSRYLVKRTGEKVFLECVQDMDHENMFWYRQDPGLGLRLIYFSYDVKMKEKGDIPEGYSVSREKKERFSLILESASTNQTSMYLCASSQSGSTDTQYFGPGTRLTVL.

The chain carries TRBV7-3 and TRBJ1-1, with D unclear. V gave up 5 bases and J gave up 4 bases, with 14 bases separating them. CDR1 is SGHTA and CDR2 is FQGTGA in the germline V gene. The CDR3 is made up of 14 amino acids. The CDR3 DNA reads as TGTGCCAGCAGCCCCCCCCAGGCTGGCACTGAAGCTTTCTTT. It codes for CASSPPQAGTEAFF.

With respect to this clonotype: One end of the junction is discordant with germline, which a read error may explain. The V call is TRBV6-6, the J call TRBJ2-2, with TRBD2 as a possible D gene (5 bases). This CDR3 is built from 12 residues. CDR1 is MNHNY, CDR2 SVGAGI, per germline (reference sequence). The CDR3 DNA is TGTGCCAGCAGTTACCCCCCCGGGGAGCTTTTTTTT. Translating gives CASSYPPGELFF.

The V gene is TRBV10-3, the J gene TRBJ1-1; the D gene is possibly TRBD1 (6 bases). V gave up 6 bases and J gave up 0 bases, with 11 bases separating them. In germline, CDR1 is ENHRY, CDR2 SYGVKD. The CDR3 runs 14 residues. CDR3 bases: TGTGCCATCAGCGGCAGGGGTATGAACACTGAAGCTTTCTTT. Encoded protein: CAISGRGMNTEAFF.

This rearrangement joins TRBV11-3 to TRBJ2-2; 9 bases fit TRBD2. V gave up 2 bases and J gave up 9 bases; unmatched junction bases: 10. Germline-derived CDR1 and CDR2 are SGHNT and YENEEA. The CDR3 is 16 amino acids. The CDR3 loop reads CASSLRLAANAWELFF. CDR3 bases: TGTGCCAGCAGCTTACGACTAGCGGCTAATGCCTGGGAGCTGTTTTTT.

On this clonotype itself: One end of the junction does not line up with germline, which may come from a read error. This chain joins TRBV28 and TRBJ2-3; D may match TRBD1 or TRBD2 (6 bases each). CDR1 is MDHEN, CDR2 SYDVKM, per germline. CDR3 length: 13 amino acids. The CDR3 loop is CATGAGIAETQYF. The DNA for the CDR3 is TGTGCCACGGGGGCGGGTATCGCAGAGACGCAGTATTTT.

This clonotype occurred a few times. This chain connects TRBV19 to TRBJ2-1; D gene ambiguous. V was shortened by 2 bases and J by 7 bases, with 15 bases between the two germline ends. CDR1 and CDR2 from the germline V gene are LNHDA and SQIVND (reference sequence). The CDR3 consists of 15 residues. CDR3 DNA sequence: TGTGCCAGTAGTATAACCAGCGTCGGGCTAAATGAGCAGTTCTTC. Translation gives CASSITSVGLNEQFF.

A remark on this clonotype: A read error may produce the germline difference seen at one junction end. The rearrangement joins TRBV6-8 to TRBJ1-6, with a possible D match to TRBD1 (6 bases). The length of the CDR3 is 17 residues. The V gene's germline CDR1 is MNHGY and CDR2 SAAAGT. In nucleotides, the CDR3 is TGTGCCAGCAGTTTAACCTCCAGGGGCTCCTATAATTCACCCCTCACCTTT. Translated, it gives CASSLTSRGSYNSPLTF.

There are many counts of this clonotype. J is TRBJ2-1 and V is TRBV7-6; TRBD2 aligns across 11 bases. V was pared by 3 bases and J by 6 bases, with 4 bases of the junction left unmatched. This CDR3 is 15 amino acids long. Germline V gives CDR1 SGHVS, CDR2 FNYEAQ. The CDR3 coding sequence is TGTGCCAGCAGCTTGGTAGCGGGAGGGCCCAATGAGCAGTTCTTC. The encoded protein is CASSLVAGGPNEQFF.

This clonotype was detected ten times or more. V usage is TRBV7-2 and J usage is TRBJ2-1; D perhaps matches TRBD2 (5 bases). The CDR3 length is 16 residues. Trimming removed 3 bases from V and 1 base from J, with 13 bases in between. Germline CDR1 reads SGHTA; CDR2 reads FQGNSA. CDR3 coding DNA: TGTGCCAGCAGCTTCAGGAGGTCCGGGTCCTACAATGAGCAGTTCTTC. Translation gives CASSFRRSGSYNEQFF.